The 26 T cell receptor beta chains below come from one sample, sequenced in a study of PD-L1 blockade in urothelial cancer. Time point denoted: pretreatment peripheral blood. TCRdb's table, derived via immunoSEQ multiplex PCR, lists solely in-frame clones and lacks some. Of 30,000 to 40,000 clones listed, approximately 84% are singletons. The source was PBMCs, collected around atezolizumab (anti-PD-L1) treatment. These TCRs come from a man aged 55-75 years with urothelial cancer.

The chain couples TRBV11-2 to TRBJ2-3; D perhaps matches TRBD1 (6 bases). Germline CDR1 and CDR2: SGHAT and FQNNGV. The CDR3 has 14 amino acids. Trimming shortened V by 1 base and J by 4 bases, and 9 bases separated the two germline ends. CDR3 nucleotide sequence: TGTGCCAGCAGCTTAGTAGGGGGTTCAGATACGCAGTATTTT. As protein: CASSLVGGSDTQYF.

The rearrangement joins TRBV7-9 to TRBJ2-7; perhaps TRBD1 as D (6 bases). The CDR3 contains 14 residues. Trimming removed 5 bases from V and 2 bases from J, with 13 bases in between. CDR1 is SEHNR and CDR2 is FQNEAQ in the germline V gene (reference sequence). CDR3 amino acids: CASSPWDTPYEQYF. CDR3 nucleotide sequence: TGTGCCAGCAGCCCGTGGGACACCCCCTACGAGCAGTACTTC.

The rearrangement joins TRBV15 to TRBJ2-7, with D possibly being TRBD2 (5 bases). Per the germline V gene, CDR1 is LNHNV and CDR2 is YYDKDF (reference sequence). Trimming removed 1 base from V and 5 bases from J, with 15 bases in between. There are 15 residues in the CDR3. CDR3 protein: CATSRGELKSDEQYF. The CDR3 nucleotides read TGTGCCACCAGCAGAGGGGAGTTGAAAAGCGACGAGCAGTACTTC.

This clone was seen once. This chain joins TRBV14 and TRBJ2-1; 14 nucleotides line up with TRBD2. Germline V gene data show CDR1 as SGHDN and CDR2 as FVKESK. The ends lost 4 bases at V and 8 bases at J; junction bases unmatched: 1. The CDR3 totals 14 residues. CDR3 sequence reads: CASSLGLAGDEQFF. For the CDR3, the DNA is TGTGCCAGCAGCCTGGGACTAGCGGGGGATGAGCAGTTCTTC.

V usage is TRBV6-4 and J usage is TRBJ1-3; no clear D. The CDR3 runs 15 residues. Trimming pared 4 bases from V and 0 bases from J, leaving 10 bases between. Germline CDR1 is MRHNA and CDR2 is SNTAGT. The CDR3, as DNA: TGTGCCAGCAGTGTCGAGCCTGGCTCTGGAAACACCATATATTTT. Translation gives CASSVEPGSGNTIYF.

This chain connects TRBV6-1 to TRBJ2-5; D ambiguous. The V gene lost 1 base and the J gene lost 5 bases, with 11 bases spanning the gap. CDR3 length equals 14 residues. Germline assignment: CDR1 MNHNS and CDR2 SASEGT. The CDR3 sequence is CASSEVATSETQYF. In DNA form, the CDR3 reads TGTGCCAGCAGTGAAGTAGCAACAAGTGAGACCCAGTACTTC.

The rearrangement uses TRBV7-9 and TRBJ2-6, with unresolved D. Trimming pared 4 bases from V and 2 bases from J, leaving 6 bases between. CDR1 and CDR2 (germline): SEHNR, FQNEAQ (reference sequence). CDR3 size: 14 residues. CDR3 sequence: CASSSPAGANVLTF. In DNA, the CDR3 is TGTGCCAGCAGCTCCCCCGCTGGGGCCAACGTCCTGACTTTC.

This chain connects TRBV5-1 to TRBJ2-7; no definite D call. Germline V gene sequence: CDR1 SGHRS, CDR2 YFSETQ. The CDR3 consists of 12 residues. Trimming removed 3 bases at V and 1 base at J, with 5 bases between. The CDR3 DNA sequence: TGCGCCAGCAGCTCAACATCCTACGAGCAGTACTTC. Its protein is CASSSTSYEQYF.

The genes are TRBV5-4 and TRBJ2-5, with 9 bases aligning to TRBD2. Germline assignment: CDR1 SGHNT and CDR2 YYREEE (reference sequence). This CDR3 has 16 residues. The V and J ends lost 4 bases and 3 bases, in that order; junction bases with no gene match: 10. This chain's CDR3 is CASSPGLAGSEETQYF. The DNA of the CDR3 is TGTGCCAGCAGCCCCGGCCTAGCGGGATCCGAAGAGACCCAGTACTTC. The full variable domain, rest sourced from reference TRBV5-4 and TRBJ2-5, is ETGVTQSPTHLIKTRGQQVTLRCSSQSGHNTVSWYQQALGQGPQFIFQYYREEENGRGNFPPRFSGLQFPNYSSELNVNALELDDSALYLCASSPGLAGSEETQYFGPGTRLLVL.

V usage is TRBV12-5 and J usage is TRBJ2-1; 13 bases fit TRBD2. The CDR3 consists of 15 residues. Germline lookup yields CDR1 LGHNT and CDR2 FRNRAP. V shed 3 bases and J 10 bases; nucleotides not matched to a gene: 6. CDR3 in DNA: TGTGCTAGTGGTTTAGGACTAGCGGGAGTAAACGAGCAGTTCTTC. Amino acids: CASGLGLAGVNEQFF.

The chain joins TRBV7-2 to TRBJ1-1, with 7 bases that match TRBD1. V was pared by 6 bases and J by 3 bases, with 7 bases of the junction left unmatched. This CDR3 is 14 amino acids long. CDR1 is SGHTA and CDR2 is FQGNSA in the germline V gene. CDR3 residues: CASSTQGQYTEAFF. In DNA form, the CDR3 reads TGTGCCAGCAGTACACAGGGGCAGTACACTGAAGCTTTCTTT.

The chain employs TRBV6-6 and TRBJ1-5; TRBD1 might be the D (6 bases). The V end lost 6 bases, the J end lost 4 bases, and 13 bases lay between the germline ends. The germline V gene encodes CDR1 MNHNY and CDR2 SVGAGI (reference sequence). CDR3 length: 14 amino acids. This chain's CDR3 is CASSFGTNNQPQHF. DNA for the CDR3: TGTGCCAGCAGCTTCGGGACAAATAATCAGCCCCAGCATTTT.

This chain links TRBV7-3 with TRBJ2-7, with D perhaps matching TRBD2 (5 bases). Trimming cost V 5 bases and J 0 bases, with 8 bases left between them. Germline CDR1 is SGHTA and CDR2 is FQGTGA. The CDR3 is 13 amino acids. The CDR3 spells CASSGLVSYEQYF. The CDR3 coding sequence is TGTGCCAGCAGCGGACTTGTCTCCTACGAGCAGTACTTC. Full variable domain (remainder filled in from reference TRBV7-3 and TRBJ2-7): GAGVSQTPSNKVTEKGKYVELRCDPISGHTALYWYRQSLGQGPEFLIYFQGTGAADDSGLPNDRFFAVRPEGSVSTLKIQRTERGDSAVYLCASSGLVSYEQYFGPGTRLTVT.

This clone was observed once. The chain links TRBV7-2 to TRBJ2-1; the D gene is possibly TRBD2 (5 bases). V was trimmed by 6 bases and J by 5 bases, leaving 23 bases between them. This CDR3 region has 17 residues. Germline CDR1 SGHTA, CDR2 FQGNSA. The CDR3 reads CASRSDRRAGGHNEQFF. CDR3 DNA: TGTGCCAGCAGGTCCGATCGCCGGGCGGGCGGCCACAATGAGCAGTTCTTC.

The chain uses TRBV5-1 and TRBJ2-5; perhaps TRBD1 as D (6 bases). Trimming left V 4 bases short and J 2 bases short, with 18 bases between. The CDR3 runs to 16 residues. Germline CDR1 is SGHRS and CDR2 is YFSETQ. The CDR3 loop reads CASSENVQGIQETQYF. DNA for the CDR3: TGCGCCAGCAGCGAGAACGTACAGGGAATACAAGAGACCCAGTACTTC. Full variable domain (rest looked up from reference TRBV5-1 and TRBJ2-5): KAGVTQTPRYLIKTRGQQVTLSCSPISGHRSVSWYQQTPGQGLQFLFEYFSETQRNKGNFPGRFSGRQFSNSRSEMNVSTLELGDSALYLCASSENVQGIQETQYFGPGTRLLVL.

The chain has TRBV2 and TRBJ1-5; 7 bases map to TRBD1. This CDR3 has 14 amino acids. The germline V gene encodes CDR1 SNHLY and CDR2 FYNNEI. Losses at the gene ends were 5 bases for V and 2 bases for J; bases not matched to a gene: 3. This CDR3 reads CASSHDRGNQPQHF. Here the CDR3 DNA reads TGTGCCAGCAGTCACGACAGGGGCAATCAGCCCCAGCATTTT.

The chain has TRBV19 and TRBJ2-7, with unresolved D. CDR1 and CDR2 from the germline V gene are LNHDA and SQIVND (reference sequence). This CDR3 is 14 amino acids long. The V end lost 3 bases, the J end lost 2 bases, and 11 bases lay between the germline ends. CDR3 bases: TGTGCCAGTAGTATCTTACTAAACCCCTACGAGCAGTACTTC. This encodes CASSILLNPYEQYF.

The chain is built from TRBV30 and TRBJ1-1; D perhaps matches TRBD1 (5 bases). V was cut by 6 bases and J by 3 bases, with 20 bases left in between. Germline V gene sequence: CDR1 GTSNPN, CDR2 SVGIG (reference sequence). The CDR3 runs to 15 residues. CDR3 DNA: TGTGCCTGCTCTGCCCCCACCTCGGGGGACACTGAAGCTTTCTTT. It is translated as CACSAPTSGDTEAFF.

V is TRBV15 and J is TRBJ2-3; weak D call: TRBD2 (5 bases). From germline, CDR1 is LNHNV and CDR2 YYDKDF (reference sequence). V was trimmed by 1 base and J by 0 bases, leaving 14 bases between them. The CDR3 contains 17 residues. The CDR3 DNA reads as TGTGCCACCAGCAGAGTTGGCGGGTTGGTAAGCACAGATACGCAGTATTTT. This sequence encodes CATSRVGGLVSTDTQYF.

This clone has a handful of counts. V gene TRBV6-5 combines with J gene TRBJ1-2; 8 bases agree with TRBD1. There are 13 residues in the CDR3. Per germline, CDR1 MNHEY and CDR2 SVGAGI. The V and J ends lost 6 bases and 6 bases, in that order; junction bases with no gene match: 6. The CDR3 region has the DNA TGTGCCAGCAGCAAGGACAGGGTAAATGGCTACACCTTC. This gives the protein CASSKDRVNGYTF.

This clone has just a few counts. The chain employs TRBV30 and TRBJ1-2, with D possibly TRBD1 on 6 matching bases. Germline V CDR1 and CDR2: GTSNPN, SVGIG (reference sequence). The CDR3 has 16 residues. V was clipped by 0 bases and J by 3 bases, with 17 bases between them. The CDR3 DNA is TGTGCCTGGAGTGTATATTCCGCAGGGGTCGACTATGGCTACACCTTC. It translates to CAWSVYSAGVDYGYTF.

This sequence joins TRBV7-2 and TRBJ1-1, with D possibly being TRBD1 (5 bases). Germline V gene sequence: CDR1 SGHTA, CDR2 FQGNSA. This CDR3 has 13 residues. Trimming stripped 2 bases from V and 1 base from J, with 5 bases between. The CDR3, as DNA: TGTGCCAGCAGCTTAACAGGGAACACTGAAGCTTTCTTT. Its translation is CASSLTGNTEAFF.

This clone was seen only once. The rearrangement joins TRBV5-1 to TRBJ2-1; 8 nucleotides match TRBD1. Germline loops: CDR1 SGHRS, CDR2 YFSETQ. CDR3 length: 15 residues. Unmatched junction bases numbered 6, after V lost 0 bases and J lost 7 bases. The CDR3 nucleotides read TGCGCCAGCAGCTTGGGGCCAGGGGGCGTAAATGAGCAGTTCTTC. Translating it yields CASSLGPGGVNEQFF.

The chain links TRBV5-4 to TRBJ2-3; D possibly corresponds to TRBD2 (5 bases). This CDR3 is built from 14 residues. CDR1 and CDR2 from the germline V gene are SGHNT and YYREEE (reference sequence). V shed 4 bases and J shed 3 bases, with 12 bases lying between them. DNA for the CDR3: TGTGCCAGCAGCCCAGGCCGGGGAACAGATACGCAGTATTTT. Translated, it gives CASSPGRGTDTQYF.

The chain carries TRBV30 and TRBJ2-1; TRBD2 matches at 7 bases. Germline CDR1 GTSNPN, CDR2 SVGIG (reference sequence). With 4 bases clipped from V and 1 base from J, the junction kept 19 bases outside the gene matches. There are 19 residues in the CDR3. This chain's CDR3 is CAWKYRETPWRESYNEQFF. As DNA, the CDR3 is TGTGCCTGGAAGTACCGGGAGACACCCTGGCGGGAGTCCTACAATGAGCAGTTCTTC.

The chain couples TRBV18 to TRBJ2-1, with 9 bases fitting TRBD1. The CDR3 contains 15 residues. The J segment lost 7 bases and the V segment lost 4 bases, leaving 8 bases of the junction unmatched. CDR1 KGHSH and CDR2 LQKENI come from the germline V gene. The CDR3 here is CASSRQGGAPNEQFF. The CDR3, as DNA: TGTGCCAGCTCACGACAGGGGGGCGCCCCTAATGAGCAGTTCTTC. The variable domain in full, completed from reference TRBV18 and TRBJ2-1, reads NAGVMQNPRHLVRRRGQEARLRCSPMKGHSHVYWYRQLPEEGLKFMVYLQKENIIDESGMPKERFSAEFPKEGPSILRIQQVVRGDSAAYFCASSRQGGAPNEQFFGPGTRLTVL.